The TCR beta chain under discussion was sequenced for a study of blood T cell repertoires in COVID-19 (TCRdb year 2020). Concerning the study at large: Samples covering the acute and convalescent phases of COVID-19 were provided by collaborators in the United States, Italy and Spain. HLA class I and class II types, where available, came from metadata supplied by the sample provider rather than from assay-based typing. The dataset comprised deeply sampled blood TCRbeta repertoires from subjects exposed to, actively infected with, or recovered from COVID-19. The samples were drawn from the first 160 participants of the ongoing ImmuneRACE study and from more than 1,000 subjects provided by 6 global collaborators. The repertoires were released in a freely available public database meant as a resource for research on the immune response to SARS-CoV-2. The sample metadata nearly always contained a de-identified subject ID, COVID-19 status, age in years and sex. The prospective study material was composed of cDNA or gDNA derived from T cells, B-cell-depleted T cells, or PBMCs.

Worth noting for this clone: Its specific antigen is unknown. There are no base qualities to consult, and no much larger clone falls within one base.

The immunoSEQ Assay, a bias-controlled multiplex PCR, was used to amplify TCRbeta CDR3 regions from genomic DNA. In the paper's pipeline: The number of nucleated cells in each sample was estimated from the amplification of reference gene primers within the assay. Sequence reads were collapsed and filtered to measure the absolute abundance of every unique TCRbeta CDR3 rearrangement. For each sample, productive Simpson clonality was calculated as the square root of Simpson's diversity index across productive rearrangements. TCRdb took this table from immuneACCESS and kept in-frame rearrangements with V and J called. Such tables lack part of the clones; where checked against another copy, unresolved V genes explain under half of the gap, and the rest is unexplained. V, J and clone size were drawn from that table, and D and trimming were deduced from the DNA. Counted in this sample were under 250,000 clones; 80% to 90% of them appeared once. The biggest ten clones account for approximately 9% of the sample.

Collaborating institutions collected whole blood in K2EDTA tubes following their own protocols. For TCRbeta analysis, collaborator samples were shipped as frozen whole blood, as isolated PBMCs, or as DNA extracted from either sample type. Study-level results and caveats: The quantity of clinical and demographic metadata differed by source and by participant and was supplied without curation.

From cysteine to phenylalanine, the CDR3 is 14 amino acids long. The only DNA kept is the CDR3, 42 bases in frame from the first base. The germline V gene (reference sequence) gives CDR1 as SGHKS and CDR2 as YYEKEE. Trimming removed 4 bases from V and 7 bases from J; the gene matches leave 7 bases unexplained. The receptor comes from a man aged 35 to 55 with active or convalescent COVID-19. Material for sequencing was peripheral blood. The sequence is built from TRBV5-5 and TRBJ2-1, and 8 junction bases match TRBD1. The DNA sequence is given as TGTGCCAGCAGCACGTCCGACAGGGGTAATGAGCAGTTCTTC. Its coded protein is CASSTSDRGNEQFF.